These T cell receptor beta chains were read from a single sample in a study of spatial heterogeneity in lung cancer. MiXCR, run by TCRdb on the 5' RACE reads, gives a single entry per CDR3 protein. The sample has approximately 17,000 distinct CDR3 sequences, about a fifth seen once; the top ten hold about 6.6%. The material sequenced was PBMCs, taken at follow-up. These receptors were taken from a male donor with early-stage non-small cell lung cancer. Each CDR3 is given with its conserved first and last residue. D genes are given only for firm matches. Size values are once, few and many counts, or a class for expanded clones, and some rows have none.

d_call: TRBD1
clone_size: -
v_call: TRBV2
cdr3_length: 14
j_call: TRBJ2-7
cdr3_nt: TGTGCCAGCAGTGCTGACAGGGCGTCCTACGAGCAGTACTTC
cdr3_aa: CASSADRASYEQYF

d_call: TRBD1
clone_size: many
v_call: TRBV11-1
cdr3_length: 15
j_call: TRBJ1-1
cdr3_nt: TGTGCCAGCAGCTTAAGACAGGGGGCGGGCACTGAAGCTTTCTTT
cdr3_aa: CASSLRQGAGTEAFF

d_call: TRBD2
clone_size: -
v_call: TRBV11-3
cdr3_length: 14
j_call: TRBJ2-5
cdr3_nt: TGTGCCAGCAGCTTAGTAAGCGGGAGAGAGACCCAGTACTTC
cdr3_aa: CASSLVSGRETQYF

d_call: -
clone_size: -
v_call: TRBV20-1
cdr3_length: 12
j_call: TRBJ2-4
cdr3_nt: TGCAGTGGGCAGATAACCAAAAACATTCAGTACTTC
cdr3_aa: CSGQITKNIQYF

d_call: TRBD1
clone_size: many
v_call: TRBV14
cdr3_length: 12
j_call: TRBJ1-2
cdr3_nt: TGTGCCAGCAGCCGAAGACAGGGTGGCTACACCTTC
cdr3_aa: CASSRRQGGYTF

d_call: -
clone_size: -
v_call: TRBV11-2
cdr3_length: 15
j_call: TRBJ1-2
cdr3_nt: TGTGCCAGCAGCTTAGGCGCGGACACCACTTATGGCTACACCTTC
cdr3_aa: CASSLGADTTYGYTF

d_call: -
clone_size: few
v_call: TRBV7-3
cdr3_length: 13
j_call: TRBJ1-1
cdr3_nt: TGTGCCAGCAGTCCAGCCGGGGATACTGAAGCTTTCTTT
cdr3_aa: CASSPAGDTEAFF

d_call: TRBD2
clone_size: few
v_call: TRBV7-9
cdr3_length: 14
j_call: TRBJ2-3
cdr3_nt: TGTGCCAGCAGCTTTTCAGCGGGGGGAGATACGCAGTATTTT
cdr3_aa: CASSFSAGGDTQYF

d_call: -
clone_size: -
v_call: TRBV5-6
cdr3_length: 21
j_call: TRBJ2-7
cdr3_nt: TGTGCCAGCAGCGGGGCCCAACCGAACGACGGAATCCCAATCGTCTCCTACGAGCAGTACTTC
cdr3_aa: CASSGAQPNDGIPIVSYEQYF

d_call: TRBD1
clone_size: -
v_call: TRBV6-2/TRBV6-3
cdr3_length: 16
j_call: TRBJ2-7
cdr3_nt: TGTGCCAGCAGAGGGACAGGGACCACTCATAGTTGGGAGCAGTACTTC
cdr3_aa: CASRGTGTTHSWEQYF

d_call: -
clone_size: -
v_call: TRBV19
cdr3_length: 15
j_call: TRBJ2-7
cdr3_nt: TGTGCCGGTAGTATACGGGCAGGGGACTCCTACGAGCAGTACTTC
cdr3_aa: CAGSIRAGDSYEQYF

d_call: -
clone_size: many
v_call: TRBV14
cdr3_length: 16
j_call: TRBJ2-7
cdr3_nt: TGTGCCAGCAGCCAAGGTCGGTTTTTTAGGGGTTACGAGCAGTACTTC
cdr3_aa: CASSQGRFFRGYEQYF

d_call: TRBD1
clone_size: medium-sized
v_call: TRBV4-2
cdr3_length: 16
j_call: TRBJ2-7
cdr3_nt: TGTGCCAGCAGCCTTGCCGGAGACAGGGGGGCGTACGAGCAGTACTTC
cdr3_aa: CASSLAGDRGAYEQYF

d_call: -
clone_size: -
v_call: TRBV27
cdr3_length: 15
j_call: TRBJ1-1
cdr3_nt: TGTGCCAGCAGTGGTACAGGGACCGCACACACTGAAGCTTTCTTT
cdr3_aa: CASSGTGTAHTEAFF

d_call: TRBD1
clone_size: -
v_call: TRBV5-6
cdr3_length: 13
j_call: TRBJ1-4
cdr3_nt: TGTGCCAGCAGAGGGGGCTTCGGTGAAAAACTGTTTTTT
cdr3_aa: CASRGGFGEKLFF

d_call: TRBD2
clone_size: -
v_call: TRBV14
cdr3_length: 16
j_call: TRBJ2-1
cdr3_nt: TGTGCCAGCAGCCAAGCCCCTAGCGGGGGTCTGCATGAGCAGTTCTTC
cdr3_aa: CASSQAPSGGLHEQFF

d_call: TRBD1
clone_size: many
v_call: TRBV12-5
cdr3_length: 13
j_call: TRBJ1-4
cdr3_nt: TGTGCTAGTGGCAAAGGGACAGCTGAAAAACTGTTTTTT
cdr3_aa: CASGKGTAEKLFF

d_call: TRBD2
clone_size: few
v_call: TRBV5-6
cdr3_length: 16
j_call: TRBJ2-1
cdr3_nt: TGTGCCAGCAGCTCCTTAGCGGGGGGGCCTGGTAATGAGCAGTTCTTC
cdr3_aa: CASSSLAGGPGNEQFF

d_call: -
clone_size: few
v_call: TRBV4-1
cdr3_length: 12
j_call: TRBJ1-2
cdr3_nt: TGCGCCAGCAGCCAAGGGCGTAATGGCTACACCTTC
cdr3_aa: CASSQGRNGYTF

d_call: -
clone_size: medium-sized
v_call: TRBV19
cdr3_length: 15
j_call: TRBJ2-3
cdr3_nt: TGTGCCAGTAGTATTGGAGGCGCCGACACAGATACGCAGTATTTT
cdr3_aa: CASSIGGADTDTQYF

d_call: -
clone_size: medium-sized
v_call: TRBV4-1
cdr3_length: 16
j_call: TRBJ1-1
cdr3_nt: TGCGCCAGCAGCCAAGGAGGTCTCCCAGGGAACACTGAAGCTTTCTTT
cdr3_aa: CASSQGGLPGNTEAFF

d_call: TRBD1
clone_size: -
v_call: TRBV19
cdr3_length: 14
j_call: TRBJ1-1
cdr3_nt: TGTGCCAGTAGTTACAGGGGGCCGAACACTGAAGCTTTCTTT
cdr3_aa: CASSYRGPNTEAFF

d_call: -
clone_size: few
v_call: TRBV4-2
cdr3_length: 17
j_call: TRBJ2-5
cdr3_nt: TGTGCCAGCAGCCCCTCCCCGGAAAGGTTAGACACGGAGACCCAGTACTTC
cdr3_aa: CASSPSPERLDTETQYF

d_call: -
clone_size: medium-sized
v_call: TRBV23-1
cdr3_length: 15
j_call: TRBJ1-5
cdr3_nt: TGCGCCAGCCCCTCAAAGGGGTATAGCAATCAGCCCCAGCATTTT
cdr3_aa: CASPSKGYSNQPQHF

d_call: -
clone_size: medium-sized
v_call: TRBV27
cdr3_length: 14
j_call: TRBJ1-1
cdr3_nt: TGTGCCAGCAGTTCGTTTCAGGTGAACACTGAAGCTTTCTTT
cdr3_aa: CASSSFQVNTEAFF